A selection of T cell receptor beta chains follows, all from one sample in a study of blood T cell repertoires in COVID-19. Clones were sequenced by immunoSEQ multiplex PCR, and TCRdb holds only the in-frame ones, with some missing. Here the sample spans under 35,000 clones, roughly 90% being singletons. The sequencing sample was made of peripheral blood. The receptor set was obtained from a human donor with active COVID-19. The donor label of this sample is uncertain. The CDR3 runs from the conserved cysteine through the conserved F or W. The D gene is left open where the match is weak. Some rows mark clone size as missing; the rest say once, few, many or name a class of expanded clone.

v_gene	d_gene	j_gene	abundance	CDR3aa	CDR3nt
TRBV27	TRBD2	TRBJ2-2	.	CASSFQLAGGPGELFF	TGTGCCAGCAGTTTCCAACTAGCGGGGGGGCCCGGGGAGCTGTTTTTT
TRBV11-1	.	TRBJ2-7	.	CASSPTSYEQYF	TGTGCCAGCAGCCCAACAAGCTACGAGCAGTACTTC
TRBV19	.	TRBJ2-5	.	CASSKPQETQYF	TGTGCCAGTAGTAAGCCGCAAGAGACCCAGTACTTC
TRBV7-2	TRBD1	TRBJ2-1	.	CASSPEGQRYNEQFF	TGTGCCAGCAGCCCCGAGGGACAGAGATACAATGAGCAGTTCTTC
TRBV7-5	.	TRBJ2-1	once	CARSYISGLAYNEQFF	TGTGCCAGAAGCTACATCTCGGGACTTGCCTACAATGAGCAGTTCTTC
TRBV11-2	TRBD1	TRBJ1-5	few	CASSRTGTGLGASNQPQHF	TGTGCCAGCAGCAGAACCGGGACAGGATTAGGGGCTAGCAATCAGCCCCAGCATTTT
TRBV5-1	.	TRBJ2-3	.	CASSFRPPGETDTQYF	TGCGCCAGCAGCTTCCGACCCCCAGGGGAGACAGATACGCAGTATTTT
TRBV4-1	.	TRBJ1-2	.	CASSDSLYYGYTF	TGCGCCAGCAGTGACAGTCTATATTATGGCTACACCTTC
TRBV20-1	TRBD1	TRBJ1-2	.	CGGQGDYGYTF	TGCGGGGGACAGGGAGATTATGGCTACACCTTC
TRBV9	.	TRBJ2-3	.	CASSVVDQGHDTQYF	TGTGCCAGCAGCGTAGTAGATCAGGGGCACGATACGCAGTATTTT
TRBV4-2	TRBD1	TRBJ1-4	.	CASSQAGTVNEKLFF	TGTGCCAGCAGCCAAGCGGGGACAGTAAATGAAAAACTGTTTTTT
TRBV12-3/TRBV12-4	.	TRBJ1-5	.	CASSFRGNQPQHF	TGTGCCAGCAGTTTCAGGGGCAATCAGCCCCAGCATTTT
TRBV4-1	.	TRBJ2-1	.	CASSRSPAVAFDNEQFF	TGCGCCAGCAGCCGCTCTCCGGCGGTAGCCTTCGACAATGAGCAGTTCTTC
TRBV2	TRBD1	TRBJ2-7	.	CASRDRASRYEQYF	TGTGCCAGCAGGGACAGGGCCTCGCGGTACGAGCAGTACTTC
TRBV10-3	TRBD1	TRBJ1-4	.	CAISEGGQGAEELFF	TGTGCCATCAGTGAGGGAGGACAGGGGGCGGAGGAACTGTTTTTT
TRBV4-3	.	TRBJ1-4	.	CASSQDFRRSKKLFF	TGCGCCAGCAGCCAAGATTTCCGGCGGTCGAAAAAACTGTTTTTT
TRBV7-2	.	TRBJ2-3	.	CASSSPMRADTQYF	TGTGCCAGCAGCTCCCCCATGCGTGCAGATACGCAGTATTTT
TRBV19	TRBD1	TRBJ1-1	.	CASSGDRVKGAFF	TGTGCCAGTAGTGGAGACAGGGTAAAGGGGGCTTTCTTT
TRBV5-6	TRBD1	TRBJ2-2	once	CASSQFPGTVVTGELFF	TGTGCCAGCAGCCAATTCCCCGGGACAGTGGTCACCGGGGAGCTGTTTTTT
TRBV24-1	.	TRBJ2-5	.	CATSDRPGGIQETQYF	TGTGCCACCAGTGATAGACCAGGGGGGATCCAAGAGACCCAGTACTTC
TRBV7-3	.	TRBJ2-5	.	CASSLGPNQETQYF	TGTGCCAGCAGCTTAGGCCCCAACCAAGAGACCCAGTACTTC
TRBV7-2	.	TRBJ1-2	.	CASSSGVVRNGYTF	TGTGCCAGCAGCTCCGGAGTTGTTCGGAATGGCTACACCTTC
TRBV19	TRBD1	TRBJ1-4	.	CASSPPGQGWEKLFF	TGTGCCAGTAGCCCCCCGGGACAGGGGTGGGAAAAACTGTTTTTT
TRBV27	.	TRBJ2-5	once	CASSFMGAGVQETQYF	TGTGCCAGCAGTTTTATGGGAGCGGGCGTTCAAGAGACCCAGTACTTC
TRBV20-1	.	TRBJ1-1	.	CTDGNHEAFF	TGTACGGACGGGAACCATGAAGCTTTCTTT
TRBV6-5	TRBD1	TRBJ1-4	.	CASSRLTGADEKLFF	TGTGCCAGCAGTCGTTTGACAGGGGCGGATGAAAAACTGTTTTTT
TRBV5-8	.	TRBJ2-3	few	CASGRGLSLGADTQYF	TGTGCCAGCGGCAGGGGCCTCAGTTTAGGGGCAGATACGCAGTATTTT
TRBV18	.	TRBJ1-1	.	CASSPPSRETAFF	TGTGCCAGCTCACCACCTTCACGGGAGACAGCTTTCTTT
TRBV18	.	TRBJ1-2	.	CASSRSGERAGYTF	TGTGCCAGCTCACGGTCAGGGGAACGGGCTGGCTACACCTTC
TRBV7-3	.	TRBJ1-1	.	CASSSVNTEAFF	TGTGCCAGCTCTTCGGTGAACACTGAAGCTTTCTTT
TRBV5-1	TRBD1	TRBJ2-5	.	CASSLLDRVFQETQYF	TGCGCCAGCAGCTTGTTGGACAGGGTTTTCCAAGAGACCCAGTACTTC
TRBV4-2	TRBD1	TRBJ2-7	.	CASSGWDRGSYEQYF	TGTGCCAGCAGCGGTTGGGACAGGGGATCGTACGAGCAGTACTTC
TRBV24-1	TRBD2	TRBJ2-3	.	CATSVGGSDTQYF	TGTGCCACCAGTGTGGGAGGGTCAGATACGCAGTATTTT
TRBV29-1	.	TRBJ1-2	.	CSVVVRSKYGYTF	TGCAGCGTTGTTGTCAGGTCAAAGTATGGCTACACCTTC
TRBV3-1/TRBV3-2	.	TRBJ1-2	.	CASSQEQLYGYTF	TGTGCCAGCAGCCAGGAACAGCTCTATGGCTACACCTTC
TRBV3-1/TRBV3-2	TRBD1	TRBJ1-5	few	CASSHRGQGQPQHF	TGTGCCAGCAGCCACCGAGGACAGGGTCAGCCCCAGCATTTT
TRBV11-3	TRBD1	TRBJ2-7	once	CASSLNLAGGVFPYEQYF	TGTGCCAGCAGCTTAAATCTCGCAGGGGGCGTATTCCCCTACGAGCAGTACTTC
TRBV9	.	TRBJ1-2	.	CASSDREPPTKEYGF	TGTGCCAGCAGCGACCGGGAACCCCCTACTAAAGAGTATGGCTTC
TRBV14	TRBD1	TRBJ1-5	.	CASSRDRAQPQHF	TGTGCCAGCAGCCGGGACAGGGCTCAGCCCCAGCATTTT
TRBV29-1	TRBD1	TRBJ1-1	.	CSGGQASYTEAFF	TGCAGCGGAGGACAGGCCTCTTACACTGAAGCTTTCTTT
TRBV5-1	TRBD2	TRBJ2-3	.	CASSSAGGPPSTDTQYF	TGCGCCAGCAGCTCAGCGGGGGGGCCTCCTAGCACAGATACGCAGTATTTT
TRBV19	TRBD1	TRBJ2-5	.	CASSTTRGQVGTQYF	TGTGCCAGTAGTACTACCAGGGGGCAAGTTGGGACCCAGTACTTC
TRBV6-5	TRBD1	TRBJ1-5	.	CATRPGTVNQPQHF	TGTGCCACCCGCCCCGGGACAGTAAATCAGCCCCAGCATTTT
TRBV7-8	TRBD2	TRBJ2-7	.	CASSLGIGTSGVNEQYF	TGTGCCAGCAGCTTGGGCATAGGGACTAGCGGGGTAAACGAGCAGTACTTC
TRBV7-2	.	TRBJ2-3	once	CASSFGAGGQDTQYF	TGTGCCAGCAGCTTTGGGGCAGGTGGGCAGGATACGCAGTATTTT